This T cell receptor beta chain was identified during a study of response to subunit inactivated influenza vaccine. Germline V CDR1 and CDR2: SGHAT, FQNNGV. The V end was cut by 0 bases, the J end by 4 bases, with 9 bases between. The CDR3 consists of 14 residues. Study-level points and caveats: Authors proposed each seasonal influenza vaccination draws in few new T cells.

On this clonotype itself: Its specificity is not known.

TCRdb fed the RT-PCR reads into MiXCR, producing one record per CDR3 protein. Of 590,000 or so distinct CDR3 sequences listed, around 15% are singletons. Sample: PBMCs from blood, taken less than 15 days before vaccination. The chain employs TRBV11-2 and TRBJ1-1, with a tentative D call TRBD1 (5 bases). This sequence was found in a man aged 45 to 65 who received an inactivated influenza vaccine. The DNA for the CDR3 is TGTGCCAGCAGCTTAGATGTGGGGCTCACTGAAGCTTTCTTT. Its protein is CASSLDVGLTEAFF. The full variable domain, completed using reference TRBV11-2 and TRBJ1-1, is EAGVAQSPRYKIIEKRQSVAFWCNPISGHATLYWYQQILGQGPKLLIQFQNNGVVDDSQLPKDRFSAERLKGVDSTLKIQPAKLEDSAVYLCASSLDVGLTEAFFGQGTRLTVV.